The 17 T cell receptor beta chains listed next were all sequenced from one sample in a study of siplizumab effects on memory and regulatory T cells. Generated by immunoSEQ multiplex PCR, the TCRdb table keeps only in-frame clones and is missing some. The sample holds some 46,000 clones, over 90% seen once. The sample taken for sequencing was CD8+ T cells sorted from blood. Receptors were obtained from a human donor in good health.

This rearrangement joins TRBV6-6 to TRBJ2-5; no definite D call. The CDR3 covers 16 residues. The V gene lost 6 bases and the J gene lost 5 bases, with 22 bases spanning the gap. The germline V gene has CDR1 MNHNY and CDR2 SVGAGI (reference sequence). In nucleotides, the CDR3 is TGTGCCAGCAGCCCCCCCGGCAGTTTAATCGGCGAGACCCAGTACTTC. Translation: CASSPPGSLIGETQYF.

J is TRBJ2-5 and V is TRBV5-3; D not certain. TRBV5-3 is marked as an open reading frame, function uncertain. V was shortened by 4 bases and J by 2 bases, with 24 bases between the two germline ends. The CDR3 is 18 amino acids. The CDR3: CARSQVHYGQSIQETQYF. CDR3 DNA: TGTGCCAGAAGCCAAGTTCATTACGGTCAGAGCATACAAGAGACCCAGTACTTC.

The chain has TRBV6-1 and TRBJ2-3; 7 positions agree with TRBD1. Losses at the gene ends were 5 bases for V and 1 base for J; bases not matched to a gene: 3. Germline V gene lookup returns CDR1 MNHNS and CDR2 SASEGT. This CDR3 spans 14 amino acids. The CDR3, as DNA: TGTGCCAGCAGTAATGGACAGGGCACAGATACGCAGTATTTT. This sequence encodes CASSNGQGTDTQYF.

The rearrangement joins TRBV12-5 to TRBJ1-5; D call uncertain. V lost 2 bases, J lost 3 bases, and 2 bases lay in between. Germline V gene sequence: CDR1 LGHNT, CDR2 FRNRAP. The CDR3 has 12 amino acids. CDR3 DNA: TGTGCTAGTGGTTTGAACAATCAGCCCCAGCATTTT. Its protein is CASGLNNQPQHF.

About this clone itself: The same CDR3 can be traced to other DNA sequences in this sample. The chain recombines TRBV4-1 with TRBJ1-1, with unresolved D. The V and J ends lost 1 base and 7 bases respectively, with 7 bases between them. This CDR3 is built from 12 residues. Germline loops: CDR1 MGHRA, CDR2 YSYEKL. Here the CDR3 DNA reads TGCGCCAGCAGCCAAGGGGCGGGTGAAGCTTTCTTT. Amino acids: CASSQGAGEAFF.

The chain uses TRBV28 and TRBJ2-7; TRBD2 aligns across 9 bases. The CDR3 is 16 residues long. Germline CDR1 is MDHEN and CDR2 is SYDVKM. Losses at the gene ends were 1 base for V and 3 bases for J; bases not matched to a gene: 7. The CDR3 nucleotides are TGTGCCAGCAGTTTATCGGTTAGCGGGAGTTTCTACGAGCAGTACTTC. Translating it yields CASSLSVSGSFYEQYF. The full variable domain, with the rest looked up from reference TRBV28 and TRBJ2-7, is DVKVTQSSRYLVKRTGEKVFLECVQDMDHENMFWYRQDPGLGLRLIYFSYDVKMKEKGDIPEGYSVSREKKERFSLILESASTNQTSMYLCASSLSVSGSFYEQYFGPGTRLTVT.

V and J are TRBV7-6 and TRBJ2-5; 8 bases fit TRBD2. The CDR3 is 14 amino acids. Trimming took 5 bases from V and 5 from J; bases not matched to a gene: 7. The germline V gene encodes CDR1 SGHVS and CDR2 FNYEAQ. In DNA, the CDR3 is TGTGCCAGCAGCACGCGGGAGGCCAGGGAGACCCAGTACTTC. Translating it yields CASSTREARETQYF.

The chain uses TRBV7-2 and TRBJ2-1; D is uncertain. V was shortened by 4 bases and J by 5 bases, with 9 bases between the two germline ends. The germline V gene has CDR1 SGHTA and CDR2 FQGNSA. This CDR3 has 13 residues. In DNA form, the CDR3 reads TGTGCCAGCAGCTCCGTTCTGAACAATGAGCAGTTCTTC. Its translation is CASSSVLNNEQFF.

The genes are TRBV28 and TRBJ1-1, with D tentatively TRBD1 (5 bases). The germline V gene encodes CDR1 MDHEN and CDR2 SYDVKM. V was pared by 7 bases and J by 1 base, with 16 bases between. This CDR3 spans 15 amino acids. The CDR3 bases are TGTGCCAGCATGGAAAGAAAAGGACAGAACACTGAAGCTTTCTTT. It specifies CASMERKGQNTEAFF.

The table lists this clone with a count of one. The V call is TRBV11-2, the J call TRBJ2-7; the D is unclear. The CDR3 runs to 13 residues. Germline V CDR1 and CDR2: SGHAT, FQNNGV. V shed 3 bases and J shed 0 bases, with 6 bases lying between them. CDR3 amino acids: CASSFTVSYEQYF. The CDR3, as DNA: TGTGCCAGCAGCTTTACGGTCTCCTACGAGCAGTACTTC. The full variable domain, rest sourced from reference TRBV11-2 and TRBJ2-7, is EAGVAQSPRYKIIEKRQSVAFWCNPISGHATLYWYQQILGQGPKLLIQFQNNGVVDDSQLPKDRFSAERLKGVDSTLKIQPAKLEDSAVYLCASSFTVSYEQYFGPGTRLTVT.

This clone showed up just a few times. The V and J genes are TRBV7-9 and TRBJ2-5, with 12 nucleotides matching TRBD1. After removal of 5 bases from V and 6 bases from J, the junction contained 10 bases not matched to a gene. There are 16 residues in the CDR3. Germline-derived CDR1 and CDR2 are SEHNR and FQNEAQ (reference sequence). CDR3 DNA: TGTGCCAGCAGCCCTTCGGCAGGGGACAGGGGGCAGACCCAGTACTTC. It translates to CASSPSAGDRGQTQYF.

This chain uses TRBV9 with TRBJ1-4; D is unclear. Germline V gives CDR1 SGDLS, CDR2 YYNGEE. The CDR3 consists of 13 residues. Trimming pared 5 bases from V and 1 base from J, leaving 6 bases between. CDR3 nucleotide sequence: TGTGCCAGCAGGAAAGAAACTAATGAAAAACTGTTTTTT. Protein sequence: CASRKETNEKLFF.

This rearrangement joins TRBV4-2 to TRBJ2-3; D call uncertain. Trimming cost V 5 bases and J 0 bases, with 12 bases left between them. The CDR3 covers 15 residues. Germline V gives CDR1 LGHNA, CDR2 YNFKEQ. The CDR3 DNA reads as TGTGCCAGCAGCGAGGAAGTACCTAGCACAGATACGCAGTATTTT. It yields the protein CASSEEVPSTDTQYF.

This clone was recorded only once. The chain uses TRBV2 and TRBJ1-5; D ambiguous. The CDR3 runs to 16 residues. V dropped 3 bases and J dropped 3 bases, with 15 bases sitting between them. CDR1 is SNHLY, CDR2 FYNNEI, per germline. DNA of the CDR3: TGTGCCAGCAGTGATATTCAGGCCTACTTCAATCAGCCCCAGCATTTT. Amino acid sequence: CASSDIQAYFNQPQHF.

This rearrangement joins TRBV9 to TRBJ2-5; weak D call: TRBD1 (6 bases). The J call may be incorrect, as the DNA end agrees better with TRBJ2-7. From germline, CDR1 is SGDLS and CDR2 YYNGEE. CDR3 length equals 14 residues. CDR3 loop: CASSGQGSDYEQYF. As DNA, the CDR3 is TGTGCCAGCAGCGGGCAGGGGAGCGACTACGAGCAGTACTTC.

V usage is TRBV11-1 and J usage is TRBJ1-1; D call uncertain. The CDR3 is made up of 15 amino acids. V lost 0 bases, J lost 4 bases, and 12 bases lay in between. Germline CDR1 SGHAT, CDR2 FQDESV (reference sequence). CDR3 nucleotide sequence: TGTGCCAGCAGCTTAGCCTCCCAGCTAATCACTGAAGCTTTCTTT. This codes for CASSLASQLITEAFF.

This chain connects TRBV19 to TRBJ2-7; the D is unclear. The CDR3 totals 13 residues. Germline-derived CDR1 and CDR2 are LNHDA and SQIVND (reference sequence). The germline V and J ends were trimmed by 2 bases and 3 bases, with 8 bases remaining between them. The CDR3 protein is CASSISPVYEQYF. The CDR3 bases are TGTGCCAGTAGTATATCCCCGGTCTACGAGCAGTACTTC.